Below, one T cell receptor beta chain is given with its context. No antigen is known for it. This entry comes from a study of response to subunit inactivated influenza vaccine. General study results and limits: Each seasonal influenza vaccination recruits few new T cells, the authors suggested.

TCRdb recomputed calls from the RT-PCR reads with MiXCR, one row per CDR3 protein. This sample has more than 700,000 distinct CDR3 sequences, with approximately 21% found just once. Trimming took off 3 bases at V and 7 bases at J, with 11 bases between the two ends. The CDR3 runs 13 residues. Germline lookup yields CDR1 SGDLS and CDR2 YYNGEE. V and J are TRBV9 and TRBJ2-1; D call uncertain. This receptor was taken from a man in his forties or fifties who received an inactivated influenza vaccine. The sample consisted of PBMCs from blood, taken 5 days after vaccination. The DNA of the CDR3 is TGTGCCAGCAGCGCGGGTCCGGATAATGAGCAGTTCTTC. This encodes CASSAGPDNEQFF. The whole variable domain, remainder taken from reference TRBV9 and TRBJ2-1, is DSGVTQTPKHLITATGQRVTLRCSPRSGDLSVYWYQQSLDQGLQFLIQYYNGEERAKGNILERFSAQQFPDLHSELNLSSLELGDSALYFCASSAGPDNEQFFGPGTRLTVL.